The rows below give T cell receptor beta chains drawn from one sample of a study of CD8 T cells in ankylosing spondylitis. MiXCR was run by TCRdb on the 5' RACE reads, yielding one entry per CDR3 protein. The sample records about 500,000 distinct CDR3 sequences, about 5% being singletons. Sequences were obtained from blood, either unsorted or a sorted T cell fraction (not recorded which). The receptors were gathered from a male donor with ankylosing spondylitis. The CDR3 runs from the conserved cysteine through the conserved F or W. The order of the fields is clone size, V gene, D gene, J gene, CDR3 protein, CDR3 DNA. A D gene is named only where the DNA matches it firmly. The size entry is marked missing in some rows and otherwise reads once, few, many or a size class.

clone size: many
V gene: TRBV25-1
D gene: .
J gene: TRBJ2-5
CDR3 protein: CASSLAAETQYF
CDR3 DNA: TGTGCCAGCAGTCTGGCGGCTGAGACCCAGTACTTC

clone size: many
V gene: TRBV12-3/TRBV12-4
D gene: TRBD1
J gene: TRBJ1-1
CDR3 protein: CASSHRQGDEHQAFF
CDR3 DNA: TGTGCCAGCAGTCACAGACAGGGGGATGAGCACCAAGCTTTCTTT

clone size: many
V gene: TRBV12-3/TRBV12-4
D gene: .
J gene: TRBJ2-5
CDR3 protein: CASSLQGPQETQYF
CDR3 DNA: TGTGCCAGCAGTTTACAGGGGCCCCAAGAGACCCAGTACTTC

clone size: many
V gene: TRBV5-6
D gene: .
J gene: TRBJ2-1
CDR3 protein: CASSYWTVHEQFF
CDR3 DNA: TGTGCCAGCAGCTACTGGACGGTCCATGAGCAGTTCTTC

clone size: many
V gene: TRBV7-9
D gene: TRBD1
J gene: TRBJ2-3
CDR3 protein: CASSPRQGRTDTQYF
CDR3 DNA: TGTGCCAGCAGCCCACGACAGGGTCGAACAGATACGCAGTATTTT

clone size: few
V gene: TRBV28
D gene: TRBD1
J gene: TRBJ2-7
CDR3 protein: CASSRWGTAVHF
CDR3 DNA: TGTGCCAGCTCTCGTTGGGGGACAGCCGTTCACTTC

clone size: many
V gene: TRBV20-1
D gene: .
J gene: TRBJ1-5
CDR3 protein: CSAASGGLRFQHF
CDR3 DNA: TGCAGTGCGGCGAGTGGGGGTTTACGGTTCCAGCATTTT

clone size: few
V gene: TRBV5-1
D gene: .
J gene: TRBJ2-3
CDR3 protein: CASSLAVGKVTDTQYF
CDR3 DNA: TGCGCCAGCAGCTTGGCGGTGGGAAAAGTGACAGATACGCAGTATTTT

clone size: many
V gene: TRBV12-3/TRBV12-4
D gene: TRBD2
J gene: TRBJ2-5
CDR3 protein: CASSLTSGGETQYF
CDR3 DNA: TGTGCCAGCAGCCTGACTAGCGGGGGAGAGACCCAGTACTTC

clone size: many
V gene: TRBV7-2
D gene: TRBD2
J gene: TRBJ2-7
CDR3 protein: CASSFRLAGDEQYF
CDR3 DNA: TGTGCCAGCAGCTTTAGGCTAGCGGGAGACGAGCAGTACTTC

clone size: many
V gene: TRBV7-2
D gene: .
J gene: TRBJ2-5
CDR3 protein: CASSLRGTAETQYF
CDR3 DNA: TGTGCCAGCAGCTTACGTGGCACTGCAGAGACCCAGTACTTC

clone size: many
V gene: TRBV5-1
D gene: TRBD2
J gene: TRBJ2-1
CDR3 protein: CASSPGLAAYNEQFF
CDR3 DNA: TGCGCCAGCAGCCCGGGACTAGCGGCCTACAATGAGCAGTTCTTC

clone size: .
V gene: TRBV29-1
D gene: .
J gene: TRBJ2-5
CDR3 protein: CSVELGVETQYF
CDR3 DNA: TGCAGCGTTGAATTGGGGGTTGAGACCCAGTACTTC

clone size: many
V gene: TRBV5-1
D gene: .
J gene: TRBJ2-3
CDR3 protein: CASSLQETDTQYF
CDR3 DNA: TGCGCCAGCAGCCTGCAGGAGACAGATACGCAGTATTTT

clone size: few
V gene: TRBV7-9
D gene: .
J gene: TRBJ2-3
CDR3 protein: CASSAPFRISTDTQYF
CDR3 DNA: TGTGCCAGCAGCGCGCCCTTTAGGATTAGCACAGATACGCAGTATTTT

clone size: many
V gene: TRBV6-2/TRBV6-3
D gene: TRBD2
J gene: TRBJ2-5
CDR3 protein: CASSPGLAAAYRTQYF
CDR3 DNA: TGTGCCAGCAGTCCTGGACTAGCGGCGGCCTATAGGACCCAGTACTTC

clone size: many
V gene: TRBV7-8
D gene: .
J gene: TRBJ1-5
CDR3 protein: CASSFLNQPQHF
CDR3 DNA: TGTGCCAGCAGCTTTCTGAATCAGCCCCAGCATTTT

clone size: many
V gene: TRBV29-1
D gene: .
J gene: TRBJ2-5
CDR3 protein: CSVEMLTRETQYF
CDR3 DNA: TGCAGCGTTGAAATGTTGACACGGGAGACCCAGTACTTC

clone size: many
V gene: TRBV5-1
D gene: .
J gene: TRBJ2-7
CDR3 protein: CASSLAGGDTYEQYF
CDR3 DNA: TGCGCCAGCAGCTTGGCTGGTGGAGACACTTACGAGCAGTACTTC

clone size: many
V gene: TRBV28
D gene: .
J gene: TRBJ2-5
CDR3 protein: CASSSSVTQYF
CDR3 DNA: TGTGCCAGCAGTTCCTCGGTGACCCAGTACTTC

clone size: many
V gene: TRBV7-8
D gene: .
J gene: TRBJ1-2
CDR3 protein: CASSSTTRGGYTF
CDR3 DNA: TGTGCCAGCAGCTCGACAACCAGAGGTGGCTACACCTTC

clone size: .
V gene: TRBV4-2
D gene: .
J gene: TRBJ2-7
CDR3 protein: CASSLVGTGDGYEQYF
CDR3 DNA: TGTGCCAGCAGCCTCGTAGGAACGGGAGACGGCTACGAGCAGTACTTC

clone size: many
V gene: TRBV27
D gene: .
J gene: TRBJ2-3
CDR3 protein: CASSWQANTDTQYF
CDR3 DNA: TGTGCCAGCAGTTGGCAGGCCAACACAGATACGCAGTATTTT

clone size: many
V gene: TRBV7-2
D gene: .
J gene: TRBJ2-7
CDR3 protein: CASSLSGLYYEQYF
CDR3 DNA: TGTGCCAGCAGCTTAAGTGGTCTGTATTACGAGCAGTACTTC

clone size: many
V gene: TRBV7-2
D gene: .
J gene: TRBJ1-5
CDR3 protein: CASTTAGDQPQHF
CDR3 DNA: TGTGCCAGCACGACTGCGGGGGATCAGCCCCAGCATTTT

clone size: many
V gene: TRBV30
D gene: .
J gene: TRBJ1-5
CDR3 protein: CAWSLTGAGGPQHF
CDR3 DNA: TGTGCCTGGAGTTTGACAGGCGCTGGGGGGCCCCAGCATTTT

clone size: many
V gene: TRBV18
D gene: .
J gene: TRBJ2-7
CDR3 protein: CASSPSAGVEQYF
CDR3 DNA: TGTGCCAGCTCACCATCGGCAGGGGTTGAGCAGTACTTC

clone size: many
V gene: TRBV12-3/TRBV12-4
D gene: .
J gene: TRBJ1-6
CDR3 protein: CASRSRGYNSPLHF
CDR3 DNA: TGTGCCAGCAGGTCAAGGGGCTATAATTCACCCCTCCACTTT

clone size: many
V gene: TRBV11-2
D gene: .
J gene: TRBJ2-4
CDR3 protein: CASSLVAGLNIQYF
CDR3 DNA: TGTGCCAGCAGCTTAGTGGCGGGCCTAAACATTCAGTACTTC

clone size: many
V gene: TRBV18
D gene: .
J gene: TRBJ1-1
CDR3 protein: CASSPPGVRVNTEAFF
CDR3 DNA: TGTGCCAGCTCACCACCGGGGGTCAGGGTGAACACTGAAGCTTTCTTT

clone size: many
V gene: TRBV6-1
D gene: .
J gene: TRBJ2-2
CDR3 protein: CASTGTVGTGELFF
CDR3 DNA: TGTGCCAGCACCGGGACTGTGGGGACCGGGGAGCTGTTTTTT

clone size: many
V gene: TRBV20-1
D gene: .
J gene: TRBJ2-7
CDR3 protein: CSAAAGTYEQYF
CDR3 DNA: TGCAGTGCTGCGGCGGGAACCTACGAGCAGTACTTC

clone size: many
V gene: TRBV6-1
D gene: .
J gene: TRBJ2-7
CDR3 protein: CASSSGTVTYEQYF
CDR3 DNA: TGTGCCAGCTCCTCCGGGACCGTTACCTACGAGCAGTACTTC

clone size: .
V gene: TRBV5-1
D gene: .
J gene: TRBJ1-4
CDR3 protein: CASSLTFTQKLFF
CDR3 DNA: TGCGCCAGCAGCTTGACGTTCACGCAAAAACTGTTTTTT

clone size: many
V gene: TRBV7-2
D gene: .
J gene: TRBJ2-5
CDR3 protein: CASSPRIVTQYF
CDR3 DNA: TGTGCCAGCAGCCCTCGGATTGTGACCCAGTACTTC

clone size: many
V gene: TRBV6-2/TRBV6-3
D gene: TRBD1
J gene: TRBJ1-1
CDR3 protein: CASSLGQDHGNTEAFF
CDR3 DNA: TGTGCCAGCAGTCTTGGACAGGATCACGGGAACACTGAAGCTTTCTTT

clone size: many
V gene: TRBV20-1
D gene: TRBD2
J gene: TRBJ2-1
CDR3 protein: CSARVLARENEQFF
CDR3 DNA: TGCAGTGCTAGAGTACTAGCGAGGGAGAATGAGCAGTTCTTC

clone size: many
V gene: TRBV7-6
D gene: TRBD2
J gene: TRBJ2-1
CDR3 protein: CASSADLIAGAYNEQFF
CDR3 DNA: TGTGCCAGCAGCGCGGATTTAATAGCGGGAGCCTACAATGAGCAGTTCTTC

clone size: many
V gene: TRBV5-6
D gene: TRBD2
J gene: TRBJ2-5
CDR3 protein: CASSWTSGSQETQYF
CDR3 DNA: TGTGCCAGCAGCTGGACTAGCGGGAGTCAAGAGACCCAGTACTTC

clone size: many
V gene: TRBV5-5
D gene: TRBD2
J gene: TRBJ2-1
CDR3 protein: CASSLASGASDEQFF
CDR3 DNA: TGTGCCAGCAGCTTGGCCAGCGGGGCGTCGGATGAGCAGTTCTTC

clone size: .
V gene: TRBV5-1
D gene: TRBD1
J gene: TRBJ1-6
CDR3 protein: CASSLTGGERSPLHF
CDR3 DNA: TGCGCCAGCAGCTTGACAGGGGGCGAGCGTTCACCCCTCCACTTT

clone size: many
V gene: TRBV11-2
D gene: .
J gene: TRBJ1-1
CDR3 protein: CASSQESRTEAFF
CDR3 DNA: TGTGCCAGCAGCCAGGAATCTAGGACTGAAGCTTTCTTT

clone size: many
V gene: TRBV7-2
D gene: .
J gene: TRBJ1-2
CDR3 protein: CASSLPNYGYTF
CDR3 DNA: TGTGCCAGCAGCTTACCGAACTATGGCTACACCTTC

clone size: many
V gene: TRBV20-1
D gene: .
J gene: TRBJ2-1
CDR3 protein: CSALRREQFF
CDR3 DNA: TGCAGTGCTCTCAGACGTGAGCAGTTCTTC

clone size: many
V gene: TRBV20-1
D gene: .
J gene: TRBJ2-3
CDR3 protein: CSARRGLTDTQYF
CDR3 DNA: TGCAGTGCTAGACGGGGACTCACAGATACGCAGTATTTT

clone size: many
V gene: TRBV7-2
D gene: .
J gene: TRBJ2-5
CDR3 protein: CASSLRGGTEETQYF
CDR3 DNA: TGTGCCAGCAGCTTACGGGGCGGAACAGAAGAGACCCAGTACTTC

clone size: .
V gene: TRBV10-3
D gene: TRBD2
J gene: TRBJ2-3
CDR3 protein: CAISESSGASGATQYF
CDR3 DNA: TGTGCCATCAGTGAGTCGAGTGGGGCTAGCGGGGCTACGCAGTATTTT

clone size: many
V gene: TRBV9
D gene: .
J gene: TRBJ1-1
CDR3 protein: CASSPDKILAFF
CDR3 DNA: TGTGCCAGCAGCCCCGACAAGATCTTAGCTTTCTTT

clone size: .
V gene: TRBV7-2
D gene: .
J gene: TRBJ1-4
CDR3 protein: CASSSSPGDQSGKLFF
CDR3 DNA: TGTGCCAGCAGCTCCTCCCCAGGGGACCAAAGCGGAAAACTGTTTTTT

clone size: many
V gene: TRBV7-3
D gene: .
J gene: TRBJ2-1
CDR3 protein: CASSIQGGLYNEQFF
CDR3 DNA: TGTGCCAGCAGCATACAGGGAGGCCTATACAATGAGCAGTTCTTC